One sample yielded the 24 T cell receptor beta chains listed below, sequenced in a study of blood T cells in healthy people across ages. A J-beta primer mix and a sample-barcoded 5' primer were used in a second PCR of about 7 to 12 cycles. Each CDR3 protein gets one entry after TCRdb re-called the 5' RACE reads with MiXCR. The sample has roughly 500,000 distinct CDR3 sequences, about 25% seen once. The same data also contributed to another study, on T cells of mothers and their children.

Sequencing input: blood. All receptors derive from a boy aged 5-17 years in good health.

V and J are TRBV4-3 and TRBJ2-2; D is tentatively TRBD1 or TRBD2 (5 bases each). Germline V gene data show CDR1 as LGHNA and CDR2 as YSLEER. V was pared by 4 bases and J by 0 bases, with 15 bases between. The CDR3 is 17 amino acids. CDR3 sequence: CASSLMLRGANTGELFF. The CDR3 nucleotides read TGCGCCAGCAGCCTGATGTTGAGGGGCGCGAACACCGGGGAGCTGTTTTTT.

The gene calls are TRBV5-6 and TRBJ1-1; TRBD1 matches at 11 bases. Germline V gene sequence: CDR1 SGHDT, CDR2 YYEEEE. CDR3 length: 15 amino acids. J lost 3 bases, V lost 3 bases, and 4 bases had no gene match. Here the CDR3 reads CASSWGGQGDTEAFF. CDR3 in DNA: TGTGCCAGCAGCTGGGGGGGACAGGGGGACACTGAAGCTTTCTTT. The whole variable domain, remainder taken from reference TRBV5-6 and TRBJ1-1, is DAGVTQSPTHLIKTRGQQVTLRCSPKSGHDTVSWYQQALGQGPQFIFQYYEEEERQRGNFPDRFSGHQFPNYSSELNVNALLLGDSALYLCASSWGGQGDTEAFFGQGTRLTVV.

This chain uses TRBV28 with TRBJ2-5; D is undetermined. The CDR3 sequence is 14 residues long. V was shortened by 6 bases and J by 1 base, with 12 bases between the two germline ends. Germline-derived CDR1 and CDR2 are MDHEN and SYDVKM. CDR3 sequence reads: CASSPLRIQETQYF. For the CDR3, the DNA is TGTGCCAGCAGCCCTCTAAGGATCCAAGAGACCCAGTACTTC.

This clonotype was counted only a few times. The CDR3 coding sequence is TGCGCCAGCAGCCTACCTGTGGCTAGCGAAAAGACCCAGTACTTC. It codes for CASSLPVASEKTQYF. This chain connects TRBV5-1 to TRBJ2-5; the D gene is possibly TRBD2 (6 bases). Germline V CDR1 and CDR2: SGHRS, YFSETQ. Deletions cut 4 bases from V and 6 bases from J, with 19 bases between. The CDR3 spans 15 residues.

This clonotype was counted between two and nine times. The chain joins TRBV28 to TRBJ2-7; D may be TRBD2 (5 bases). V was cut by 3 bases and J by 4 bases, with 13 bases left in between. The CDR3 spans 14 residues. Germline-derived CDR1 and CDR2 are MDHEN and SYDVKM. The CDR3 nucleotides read TGTGCCAGCAGTTTGGCACTAGTAGTTTACGAGCAGTACTTC. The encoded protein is CASSLALVVYEQYF.

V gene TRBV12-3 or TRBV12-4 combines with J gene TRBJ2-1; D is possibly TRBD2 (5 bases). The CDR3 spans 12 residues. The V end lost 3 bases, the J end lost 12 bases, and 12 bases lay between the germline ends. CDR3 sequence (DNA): TGTGCCAGCAGTTTTTCTGGAGGAGGGCAGTTCTTC. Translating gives CASSFSGGGQFF.

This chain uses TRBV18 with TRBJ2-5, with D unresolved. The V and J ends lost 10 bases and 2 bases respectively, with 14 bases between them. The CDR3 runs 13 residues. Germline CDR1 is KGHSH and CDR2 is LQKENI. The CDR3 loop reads CATRNNMQETQYF. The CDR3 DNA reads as TGTGCCACCCGGAATAACATGCAAGAGACCCAGTACTTC.

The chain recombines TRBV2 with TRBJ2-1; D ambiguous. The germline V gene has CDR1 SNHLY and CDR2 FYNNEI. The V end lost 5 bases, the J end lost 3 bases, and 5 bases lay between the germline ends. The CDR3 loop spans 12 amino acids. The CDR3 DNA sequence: TGTGCCAGCAGTTTTATCTACAATGAGCAGTTCTTC. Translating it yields CASSFIYNEQFF.

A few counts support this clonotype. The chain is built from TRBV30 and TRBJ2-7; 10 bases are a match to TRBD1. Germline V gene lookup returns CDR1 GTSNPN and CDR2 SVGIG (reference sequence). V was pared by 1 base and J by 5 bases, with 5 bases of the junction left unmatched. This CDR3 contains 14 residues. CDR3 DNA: TGTGCCTGGAGTGGACAGGGGGCGCTCAACGAGCAGTACTTC. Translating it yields CAWSGQGALNEQYF.

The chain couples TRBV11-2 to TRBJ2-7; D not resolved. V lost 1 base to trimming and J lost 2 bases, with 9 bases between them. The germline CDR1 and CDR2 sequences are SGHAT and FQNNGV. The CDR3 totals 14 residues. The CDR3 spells CASSLAPTPYEQYF. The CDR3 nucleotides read TGTGCCAGCAGCTTAGCTCCTACCCCCTACGAGCAGTACTTC.

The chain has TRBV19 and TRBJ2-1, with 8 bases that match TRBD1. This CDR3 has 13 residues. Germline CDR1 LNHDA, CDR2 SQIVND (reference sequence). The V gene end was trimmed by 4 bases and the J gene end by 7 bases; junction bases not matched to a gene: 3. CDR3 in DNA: TGTGCCAGTAGTACCAGGACAGGGAATGAGCAGTTCTTC. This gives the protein CASSTRTGNEQFF. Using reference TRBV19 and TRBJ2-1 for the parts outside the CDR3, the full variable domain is DGGITQSPKYLFRKEGQNVTLSCEQNLNHDAMYWYRQDPGQGLRLIYYSQIVNDFQKGDIAEGYSVSREKKESFPLTVTSAQKNPTAFYLCASSTRTGNEQFFGPGTRLTVL.

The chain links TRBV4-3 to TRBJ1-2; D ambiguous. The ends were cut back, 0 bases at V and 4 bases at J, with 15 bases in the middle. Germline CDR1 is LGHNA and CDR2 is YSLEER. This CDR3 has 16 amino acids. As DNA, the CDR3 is TGCGCCAGCAGCCAAGATCAGTATCGAGGGATCTATGGCTACACCTTC. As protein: CASSQDQYRGIYGYTF.

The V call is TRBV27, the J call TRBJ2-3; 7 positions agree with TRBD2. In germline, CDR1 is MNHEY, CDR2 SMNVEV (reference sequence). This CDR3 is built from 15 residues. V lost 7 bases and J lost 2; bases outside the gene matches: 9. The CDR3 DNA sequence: TGTGCCAGCACCCTGTGGGGGAGGGCCACAGATACGCAGTATTTT. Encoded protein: CASTLWGRATDTQYF.

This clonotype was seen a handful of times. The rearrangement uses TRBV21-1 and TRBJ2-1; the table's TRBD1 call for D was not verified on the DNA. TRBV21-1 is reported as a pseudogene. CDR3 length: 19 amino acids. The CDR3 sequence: CASSKGSLASGERDNEQFF. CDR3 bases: TGTGCCAGCAGCAAAGGGAGTCTAGCTTCGGGGGAGAGAGACAATGAGCAGTTCTTC.

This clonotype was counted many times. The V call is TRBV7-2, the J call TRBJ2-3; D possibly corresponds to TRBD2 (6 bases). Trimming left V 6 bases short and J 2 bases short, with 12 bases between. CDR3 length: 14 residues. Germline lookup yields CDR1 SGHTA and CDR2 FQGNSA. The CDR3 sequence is CASRERAYTDTQYF. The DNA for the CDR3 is TGTGCCAGCAGAGAGCGGGCCTACACAGATACGCAGTATTTT.

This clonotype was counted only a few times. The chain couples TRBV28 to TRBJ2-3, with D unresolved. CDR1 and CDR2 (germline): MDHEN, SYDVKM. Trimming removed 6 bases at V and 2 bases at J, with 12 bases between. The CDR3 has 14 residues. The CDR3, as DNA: TGTGCCAGCAGCCCACCGGGCAACACAGATACGCAGTATTTT. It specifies CASSPPGNTDTQYF.

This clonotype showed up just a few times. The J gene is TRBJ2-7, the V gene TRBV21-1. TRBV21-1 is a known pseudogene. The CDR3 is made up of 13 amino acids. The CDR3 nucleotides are TGTGCCAGCCTAACCAAAAGCTCCTACGAGCAGTACTTC. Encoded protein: CASLTKSSYEQYF.

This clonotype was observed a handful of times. Written as DNA, the CDR3 is TGCAGTGCGGGGGGGAGCGGGGGTGCGTCCTCCACAGATACGCAGTATTTT. Its translation: CSAGGSGGASSTDTQYF. The chain has TRBV20-1 and TRBJ2-3; TRBD2 matches 8 bases. The CDR3 spans 17 residues. Germline CDR1 DFQATT, CDR2 SNEGSKA (reference sequence). V lost 6 bases, J lost 2 bases, and 16 bases stayed unmatched.

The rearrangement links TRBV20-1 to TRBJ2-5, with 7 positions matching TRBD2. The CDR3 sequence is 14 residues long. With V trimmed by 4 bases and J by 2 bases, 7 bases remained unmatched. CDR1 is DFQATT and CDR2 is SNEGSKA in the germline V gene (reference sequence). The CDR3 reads CSANGGRVQETQYF. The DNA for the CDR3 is TGCAGTGCTAACGGGGGGAGGGTACAAGAGACCCAGTACTTC.

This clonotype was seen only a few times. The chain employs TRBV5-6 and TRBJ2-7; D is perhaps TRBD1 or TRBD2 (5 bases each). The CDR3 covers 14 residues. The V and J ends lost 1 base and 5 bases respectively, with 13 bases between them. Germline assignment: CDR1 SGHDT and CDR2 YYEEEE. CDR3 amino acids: CASSLNGQGHEQYF. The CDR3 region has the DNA TGTGCCAGCAGCTTGAATGGCCAGGGACACGAGCAGTACTTC.

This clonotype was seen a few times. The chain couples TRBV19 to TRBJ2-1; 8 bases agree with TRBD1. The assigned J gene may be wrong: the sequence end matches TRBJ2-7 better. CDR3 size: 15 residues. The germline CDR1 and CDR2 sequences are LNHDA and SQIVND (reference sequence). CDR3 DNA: TGTGCCAGTAGTATCGGTCAGGGGGCCCCTAAAGAGCAGTACTTC. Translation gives CASSIGQGAPKEQYF.

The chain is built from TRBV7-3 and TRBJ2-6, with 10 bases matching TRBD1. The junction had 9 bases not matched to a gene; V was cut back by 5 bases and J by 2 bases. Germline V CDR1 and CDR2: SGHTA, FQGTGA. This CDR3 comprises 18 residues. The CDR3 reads CASSPKGTGVTGANVLTF. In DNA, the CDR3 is TGTGCCAGCAGCCCGAAGGGGACAGGGGTCACTGGGGCCAACGTCCTGACTTTC.

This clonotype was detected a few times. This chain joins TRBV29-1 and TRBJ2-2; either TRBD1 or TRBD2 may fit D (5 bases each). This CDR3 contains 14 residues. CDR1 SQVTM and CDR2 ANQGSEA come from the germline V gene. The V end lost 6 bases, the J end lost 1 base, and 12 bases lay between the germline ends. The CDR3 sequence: CSVPGRQNTGELFF. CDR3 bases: TGCAGCGTACCGGGACGGCAGAACACCGGGGAGCTGTTTTTT.

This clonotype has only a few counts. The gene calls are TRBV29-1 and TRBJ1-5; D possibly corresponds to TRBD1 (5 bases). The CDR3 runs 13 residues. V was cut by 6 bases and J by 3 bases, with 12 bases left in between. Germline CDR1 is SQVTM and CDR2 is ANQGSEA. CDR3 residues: CSVQTENNQPQHF. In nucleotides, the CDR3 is TGCAGCGTCCAGACAGAGAACAATCAGCCCCAGCATTTT.